This paragraph reports one T cell receptor (beta chain). Its antigen remains unknown. The data were taken from a study of blood T cells in healthy people across ages. Broader study findings: It was found that TCR beta diversity correlated strongly with the percentage of naive T cells. Older individuals had lower TCR beta diversity per million T cells (the decline was roughly linear).

Sample-barcoded 5' priming and a J-beta primer mix drove a second PCR of about 7 to 12 cycles. Each CDR3 protein is one row after TCRdb ran MiXCR on the 5' RACE reads. This table holds some 900,000 distinct CDR3 sequences, roughly 50% found once. The CDR3 spans 14 residues. Germline V gene lookup returns CDR1 SQVTM and CDR2 ANQGSEA. Between the trimmed V and J ends, which lost 1 base and 1 base, there was a span of 9 bases. The sequence derives from a man aged 25 to 40 in good health. The specimen sequenced was blood. The V gene is TRBV29-1, the J gene TRBJ2-3; D gene unclear. CDR3 sequence reads: CSVEGSARTDTQYF. As DNA, the CDR3 is TGCAGCGTTGAAGGGTCAGCCCGCACAGATACGCAGTATTTT.